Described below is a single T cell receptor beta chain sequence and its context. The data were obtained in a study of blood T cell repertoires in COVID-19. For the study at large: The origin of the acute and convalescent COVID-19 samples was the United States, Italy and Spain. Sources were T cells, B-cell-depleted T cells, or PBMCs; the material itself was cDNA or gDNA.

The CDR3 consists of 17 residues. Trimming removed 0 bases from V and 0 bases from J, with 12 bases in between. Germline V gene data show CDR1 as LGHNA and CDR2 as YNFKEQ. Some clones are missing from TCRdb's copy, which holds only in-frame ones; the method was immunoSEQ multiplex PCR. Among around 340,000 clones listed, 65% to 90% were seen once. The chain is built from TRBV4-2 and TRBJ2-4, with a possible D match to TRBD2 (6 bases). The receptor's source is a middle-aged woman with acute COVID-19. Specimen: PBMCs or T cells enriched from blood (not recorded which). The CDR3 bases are TGTGCCAGCAGCCAAGATTCGGGAGAACTAGCCAAAAACATTCAGTACTTC. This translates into CASSQDSGELAKNIQYF.